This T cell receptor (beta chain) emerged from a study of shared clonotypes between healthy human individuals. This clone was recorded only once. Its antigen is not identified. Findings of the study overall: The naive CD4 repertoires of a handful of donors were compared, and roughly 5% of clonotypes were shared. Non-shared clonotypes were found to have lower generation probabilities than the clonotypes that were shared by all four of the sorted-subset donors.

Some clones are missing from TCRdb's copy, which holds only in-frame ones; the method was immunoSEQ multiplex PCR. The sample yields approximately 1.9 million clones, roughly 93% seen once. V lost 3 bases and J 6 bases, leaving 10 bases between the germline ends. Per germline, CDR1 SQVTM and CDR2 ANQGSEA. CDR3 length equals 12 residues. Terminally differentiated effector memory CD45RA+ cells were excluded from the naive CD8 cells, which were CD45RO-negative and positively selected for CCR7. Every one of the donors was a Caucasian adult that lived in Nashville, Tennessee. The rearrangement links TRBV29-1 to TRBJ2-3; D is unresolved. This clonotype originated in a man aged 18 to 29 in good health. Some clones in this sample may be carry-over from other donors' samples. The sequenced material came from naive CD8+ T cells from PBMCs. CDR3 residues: CSVDSWSDTQYF. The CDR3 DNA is TGCAGCGTTGATTCCTGGTCGGATACGCAGTATTTT.